This T cell receptor beta chain was captured by sequencing in a study of blood T cells in healthy people across ages. CDR3 length: 11 residues. From germline, CDR1 is SEHNR and CDR2 FQNEAQ (reference sequence). Trimming cost V 5 bases and J 9 bases, with 11 bases left between them. Then a second PCR, running roughly 6 to 12 cycles, was carried out with a sample-barcoded 5' primer and a J-beta primer mix. In TCRdb, the 5' RACE reads were re-called with MiXCR into one record per CDR3 protein. Counted here are a few hundred thousand distinct CDR3 sequences, 25% to 30% occurring once; the ten biggest clones make up about a fifth. A few counts support this clonotype.

This sequence originates from a woman in her 70s in good health. This chain links TRBV7-9 with TRBJ2-7; possibly TRBD2 for D (5 bases). Sequenced material: blood. CDR3 nucleotide sequence: TGTGCCAGCAGCGAGATGAGCGGGCAGTACTTC. Translation gives CASSEMSGQYF.